This T cell receptor (beta chain) was captured in a study of blood T cells in healthy people across ages. The CDR3 has 13 amino acids. Germline CDR1 KGHSH, CDR2 LQKENI. V lost 3 bases to trimming and J lost 4 bases, with 8 bases between them. This clonotype showed up just a few times. The antigen is undetermined. Then a second PCR, running about 6 to 11 cycles, was carried out with a sample-barcoded 5' primer and a J-beta primer mix. TCRdb independently ran MiXCR on the 5' RACE reads; one entry per CDR3 protein. The data show around 1.5 million distinct CDR3 sequences, 42% seen once. Samples had at least 6.5 million PBMCs isolated from them. Total RNA was extracted at no less than 6 micrograms per sample. Study results and caveats: It was not possible, with unsorted PBMCs, to conclusively compare naive and antigen-experienced cells. Underestimates were what the diversity estimates from one million T cells were considered to be.

The specimen sequenced was blood. The clonotype comes from a woman aged 18-29 years in good health. The chain couples TRBV18 to TRBJ2-3; possible D gene TRBD2, 5 bases. The CDR3 DNA is TGTGCCAGCTCACCGTCGGAGGCAGATACGCAGTATTTT. It codes for CASSPSEADTQYF.